This TCR beta chain stems from a study of T cell repertoires in cytomegalovirus infection. Study context: Carrying CMV and the relevant HLA type showed in public TCR beta signatures.

TCRdb called the reads again in MiXCR, with one record for every CDR3 protein. The sample gives 300,000 to 400,000 distinct CDR3 sequences, around a tenth of which show up once; about 4.5% is in the top ten. The CDR3 runs to 13 residues. The germline gives CDR1 ENHRY, CDR2 SYGVKD. V lost 4 bases, J lost 6 bases, and 0 bases stayed unmatched. As to this clonotype: Its antigen is still unknown.

Whole-study results and caveats: The ex vivo response showed dominance by HLA-C-restricted CMV-specific TCR beta clonotypes.

The V and J genes are TRBV10-3 and TRBJ1-6, with 7 nucleotides matching TRBD1. Material: PBMCs. This receptor was identified in a human donor in good health (CMV status not recorded). Some clones in this sample may be carry-over from other donors' samples. CDR3 nucleotide sequence: TGTGCCATCAGTGCAGGGGGTAATTCACCCCTCCACTTT. This sequence encodes CAISAGGNSPLHF.